Listed below are T cell receptor beta chains from one sample, sequenced in a study of shared clonotypes between healthy human individuals. TCRdb's copy holds only in-frame clones and misses some; the assay was immunoSEQ multiplex PCR. The data hold approximately 2,000,000 clones, with around 93% observed a single time. The material sequenced was naive CD4+ T cells from PBMCs. Receptors were obtained from a man between 18 and 35 years old in good health. Some clones in this sample may be carry-over from other donors' samples. The CDR3 runs from the conserved cysteine through the conserved F or W. The D gene is left open where the match is weak. The size field is filled for only some rows; it gives once, few, many or a size class.

TRBV28	.	TRBJ2-1	TRBD2	TGTGCCAGCAGCCCAGGTAACCTAGCGGGAGTTAATGAGCAGTTCTTC	CASSPGNLAGVNEQFF
TRBV30	.	TRBJ2-1	TRBD2	TGTGCCTGGAACGGACTAGCGGCCGTTTCTCTGCGATACAATGAGCAGTTCTTC	CAWNGLAAVSLRYNEQFF
TRBV28	.	TRBJ1-5	.	TGTGCCAGCAGTTTGGCGGGGGCGGCAGCGAGCAATCAGCCCCAGCATTTT	CASSLAGAAASNQPQHF
TRBV30	.	TRBJ2-3	.	TGTGCCTGGAGTGGGGATACGCAGTATTTT	CAWSGDTQYF
TRBV28	.	TRBJ2-1	.	TGTGCCAGCAGTTTGGGATACAATGAGCAGTTCTTC	CASSLGYNEQFF
TRBV28	.	TRBJ1-2	.	TGTGCCAGCGGGACCAATGGGGACTACGGCGGCTACACCTTC	CASGTNGDYGGYTF
TRBV28	.	TRBJ1-2	.	TGTGCCAGCAGTTCCGTGGAGGCTTGGAGGGTCTATGGCTACACCTTC	CASSSVEAWRVYGYTF
TRBV15	.	TRBJ2-2	.	TGTGCCACCAGCAGACTGGATCGAGCGGTTACCGGGGAGCTGTTTTTT	CATSRLDRAVTGELFF
TRBV7-2	.	TRBJ1-5	TRBD1	TGTGCCAGCAGCTTAGTACAGGGGGCTTATCAGCCCCAGCATTTT	CASSLVQGAYQPQHF
TRBV19	.	TRBJ1-1	.	TGTGCCAGTAGATTAACCGGGACGACCCGAACTGAAGCTTTCTTT	CASRLTGTTRTEAFF
TRBV14	.	TRBJ2-1	TRBD2	TGTGCCAGCAGCCAACTAGCGGGAGGCCTCTACAATGAGCAGTTCTTC	CASSQLAGGLYNEQFF
TRBV6-5	.	TRBJ2-7	TRBD1	TGTGCCAGCAGTTATGGTGACAGGGGCCCCTACGAGCAGTACTTC	CASSYGDRGPYEQYF
TRBV28	.	TRBJ1-1	.	TGTGCCAGCAGCTACCTGTGGGGGTTGAGCACTGAAGCTTTCTTT	CASSYLWGLSTEAFF
TRBV6-1	.	TRBJ1-2	.	TGTGCCAGCAGTGAAGATCTATTGGGTGGCTACACCTTC	CASSEDLLGGYTF
TRBV28	.	TRBJ1-3	.	TGTGCCAGCAGTCCGGGACTGGGGATCGGAAACACCATATATTTT	CASSPGLGIGNTIYF
TRBV4-1	.	TRBJ2-7	TRBD2	TGCGCCAGCAGGCGGGAGGTCCCCTACGAGCAGTACTTC	CASRREVPYEQYF
TRBV7-9	.	TRBJ1-2	.	TGTGCCAGCAGCGAACTGGGGACGTCCTATGGCTACACCTTC	CASSELGTSYGYTF
TRBV7-6	once	TRBJ2-2	TRBD2	TGTGCCAGCAGCTCGACTAGCGGGAGGACCGGCGGGGAGCTGTTTTTT	CASSSTSGRTGGELFF
TRBV28	.	TRBJ2-7	TRBD2	TGTGCCAGCCAGACTAGCGGGAGTATCTACGAGCAGTACTTC	CASQTSGSIYEQYF
TRBV11-2	.	TRBJ2-3	.	TGTGCCAGCAGCTTAGAATGGCCTTACGTAGATACGCAGTATTTT	CASSLEWPYVDTQYF
TRBV9	.	TRBJ2-3	.	TGTGCCAGCAGCGTACTAGGGGGTTCTAGCACAGATACGCAGTATTTT	CASSVLGGSSTDTQYF
TRBV2	few	TRBJ1-1	.	TGTGCCAGCAGTGAACCCGGGCTGAACACTGAAGCTTTCTTT	CASSEPGLNTEAFF
TRBV25-1	.	TRBJ1-1	.	TGTGCCAGCAGTGAAGGGGGTCCCGGCCGGAGGGACACTGAAGCTTTCTTT	CASSEGGPGRRDTEAFF
TRBV6-4	.	TRBJ2-5	.	TGTGCCAGCAGTAACAGGGAGGGAGAGACCCAGTACTTC	CASSNREGETQYF
TRBV29-1	few	TRBJ1-1	.	TGCAGCGTTTGGCAGGTATACAACACTGAAGCTTTCTTT	CSVWQVYNTEAFF
TRBV2	once	TRBJ2-7	.	TGTGCCAGCAGTGCAGAACAGGGTTCCTACGAGCAGTACTTC	CASSAEQGSYEQYF
TRBV2	.	TRBJ2-7	.	TGTGCCAGCCACTCTCGGGGGGCGTCAGAGCAGTACTTC	CASHSRGASEQYF
TRBV19	once	TRBJ1-2	TRBD1	TGTGCCAGTGACAGGGGGCCGGTGGCCTCTACTTTGGGCTACACCTTC	CASDRGPVASTLGYTF
TRBV9	.	TRBJ2-7	TRBD2	TGTGCCAGCAGCGTAGCAGCCACCGGGAGCGGGAGTAGGGAATACGAGCAGTACTTC	CASSVAATGSGSREYEQYF
TRBV7-9	.	TRBJ1-2	.	TGTGCCAGCAGCTTATTCGCGGCAGATCCGTATGGCTACACCTTC	CASSLFAADPYGYTF
TRBV5-1	.	TRBJ1-1	TRBD1	TGCGCCAGCAGCTCCCATAAACGGACAGGGGCAAACCGGAGGGCTGAAGCTTTCTTT	CASSSHKRTGANRRAEAFF
TRBV28	few	TRBJ2-7	.	TGTGCCAGCAGTTTTAGTGGAGAAAGTTACGAGCAGTACTTC	CASSFSGESYEQYF